This T cell receptor (beta chain) derives from a study of vaccination effects on CD4 cells after COVID-19. Study-wide background: A few convalescent patients were sampled both early and late post-vaccination. After the second dose, samples were taken at median day 72.

The data were produced by immunoSEQ multiplex PCR, yet TCRdb's version contains in-frame clones alone and is incomplete. Of 14,000 or so clones in the sample, over 60% are singletons; the top ten hold under 30%. Antigen-specific CD4+ T cells were expanded (with viral peptide pools) by the ViraFEST assay ahead of sequencing. At the end of about 9 days of culture, CD4+ T cells were isolated. Documented for the person is a PCR-confirmed SARS-CoV-2 infection occurring between March and December 2020. Each person got two doses of an mRNA SARS-CoV-2 vaccine, BNT162b2 or mRNA-1273. After 1.8 million or so PBMC were placed in each well, they were cultured with around 10 IU/ml IL-2 and approximately 9.6 ug/ml peptides. IL-2 medium supplanted half the medium on days 3 and 7. Comments on this clone: Its antigen is unidentified.

The sample consisted of CD4+ T cells from PBMCs cultured with HCoV-NL63 spike peptides, taken after COVID-19 vaccination. The TCR was taken from a human donor who had a prior SARS-CoV-2 infection.

Here the CDR3 DNA reads TGTGCTAGTGGTCAGGGAATGTATGAGACCCAGTACTTC. Its translation: CASGQGMYETQYF. The chain links TRBV12-5 to TRBJ2-5; the D gene is possibly TRBD1 (5 bases). Germline CDR1 reads LGHNT; CDR2 reads FRNRAP. V shed 5 bases and J shed 5 bases, with 12 bases lying between them. The CDR3 is 13 amino acids.